This record concerns one T cell receptor beta chain sequence. Antigen unknown. With 60 Vbeta and 13 Jbeta primers, the PCR was carried out. Profiled with immunoSEQ multiplex PCR; TCRdb holds only in-frame clones, not every one. Found here are about 150,000 clones, over 60% of them singletons; the top ten hold 3%. These data come from a study of cytomegalovirus exposure and HLA in healthy donors. Study outcomes and limitations: Both high specificity and high sensitivity reportedly marked the classifier's diagnosis of cytomegalovirus status.

The junction had 0 bases not matched to a gene; V was cut back by 8 bases and J by 4 bases. In germline, CDR1 is MNHEY, CDR2 SMNVEV (reference sequence). CDR3 size: 12 residues. This chain uses TRBV27 with TRBJ1-2; the match to TRBD1 covers 11 bases. The clonotype comes from a woman in her twenties or thirties in good health and CMV-seropositive. The sequenced material came from PBMCs. The CDR3 bases are TGTGCCAGCGGGACAGGGGGCTATGGCTACACCTTC. Protein sequence: CASGTGGYGYTF.